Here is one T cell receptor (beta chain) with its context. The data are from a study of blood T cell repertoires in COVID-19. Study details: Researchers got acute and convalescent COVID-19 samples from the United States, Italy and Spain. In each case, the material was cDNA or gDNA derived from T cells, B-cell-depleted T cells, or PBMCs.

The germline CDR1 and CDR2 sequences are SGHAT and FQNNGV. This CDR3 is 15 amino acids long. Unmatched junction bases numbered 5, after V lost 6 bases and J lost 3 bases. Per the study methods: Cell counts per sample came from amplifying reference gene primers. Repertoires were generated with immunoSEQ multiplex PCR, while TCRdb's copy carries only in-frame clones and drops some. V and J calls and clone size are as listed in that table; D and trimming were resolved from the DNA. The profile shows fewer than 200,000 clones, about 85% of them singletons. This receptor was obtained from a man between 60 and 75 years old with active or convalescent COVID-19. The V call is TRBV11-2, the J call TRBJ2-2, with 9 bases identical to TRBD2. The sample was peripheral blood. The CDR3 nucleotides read TGTGCCAGCAGACCTAGCGGGGTGGACACCGGGGAGCTGTTTTTT. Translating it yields CASRPSGVDTGELFF.